This TCR beta chain appears in the sequencing data of a study of Graves' ophthalmopathy and Graves' hyperthyroidism. The CDR3 is 13 residues long. CDR1 MGHDK and CDR2 SYGVNS come from the germline V gene. V shed 8 bases and J shed 4 bases, with 15 bases lying between them. Amplifying from RNA transcripts, the study obtained TCR beta CDR3 regions. Second-round multiplex PCR followed a first-round RT-PCR using HTBI primers. TCRdb analysed the multiplex PCR reads with MiXCR anew, one entry per CDR3 protein. The sample yields hundreds of thousands of distinct CDR3 sequences, 35% to 45% seen once. The sequenced sample was peripheral blood. The receptor was isolated from an adult man with Graves' ophthalmopathy. The chain joins TRBV25-1 to TRBJ2-7; D might be TRBD2 (5 bases). CDR3 bases: TGTGCCAGCCAAGAACTAGTAGGGTACGAGCAGTACTTC. Protein: CASQELVGYEQYF.